One T cell receptor (beta chain) is described in this entry. These data come from a study of glioma-infiltrating T cells after dendritic cell vaccination. The table came from immunoSEQ multiplex PCR; TCRdb's copy has only in-frame clones and leaves some out. The sample consists of about 76,000 clones, around 86% of them appearing once. The time point here: after dendritic cell vaccination, including at tumor progression/relapse. Trimming cost V 2 bases and J 8 bases, with 12 bases left between them. The germline CDR1 and CDR2 sequences are MNHEY and SVGAGI. The CDR3 loop spans 13 amino acids. This receptor was taken from a human donor with glioblastoma. V gene TRBV6-5 combines with J gene TRBJ1-2; a weak D match, TRBD1 (6 bases). Sequences were derived from blood, sampled after dendritic cell vaccination. CDR3 loop: CASSYGGGRGYTF. The CDR3 nucleotides are TGTGCCAGCAGTTACGGGGGGGGCCGAGGCTACACCTTC.